Each of the 20 T cell receptor beta chains below was sequenced from the same sample in a study of blood T cell repertoires in COVID-19. Clones were sequenced by immunoSEQ multiplex PCR, and TCRdb holds only the in-frame ones, with some missing. The table lists fewer than 350,000 clones, approximately 88% of them singletons, with 1.5% to 2% in the top ten. Specimen: PBMCs or T cells enriched from blood (not recorded which). The receptor source for this set is a woman aged 40 to 50 who had recovered from COVID-19.

CDR3 nucleotides: TGTGCCAGCAGCCCTACTGCGACAGTGGCCTCAGATACGCAGTATTTT. The encoded protein is CASSPTATVASDTQYF. The chain links TRBV7-2 to TRBJ2-3, with D perhaps matching TRBD1 (5 bases). The CDR3 runs 16 residues. Trimming cost V 5 bases and J 4 bases, with 19 bases left between them. Germline CDR1 reads SGHTA; CDR2 reads FQGNSA.

This chain uses TRBV18 with TRBJ1-1; perhaps TRBD1 as D (5 bases). The germline V gene has CDR1 KGHSH and CDR2 LQKENI. V lost 6 bases and J lost 1, with 18 bases in between. The CDR3 length is 16 residues. The CDR3 DNA reads as TGTGCCAGCTCCCCTCCCGGGGGTCAGAAGAACACTGAAGCTTTCTTT. This translates into CASSPPGGQKNTEAFF.

The genes are TRBV20-1 and TRBJ2-7; D remains unclear. The V end was cut by 3 bases, the J end by 1 base, with 4 bases between. This CDR3 has 11 amino acids. Per germline, CDR1 DFQATT and CDR2 SNEGSKA (reference sequence). The CDR3 coding sequence is TGCAGTGCTAGGTTATCCTACGAGCAGTACTTC. Its translation is CSARLSYEQYF.

J is TRBJ2-3 and V is TRBV7-9; TRBD2 aligns across 13 bases. From germline, CDR1 is SEHNR and CDR2 FQNEAQ (reference sequence). The length of the CDR3 is 16 residues. The V segment lost 5 bases and the J segment 6 bases; nucleotides outside the gene matches: 8. CDR3 nucleotides: TGTGCCAGCAGCAAGGGACTAGCGGGAAGAGTCGATACGCAGTATTTT. Its protein is CASSKGLAGRVDTQYF.

This clone was recorded only once. The J gene is TRBJ1-2, the V gene TRBV4-1; TRBD1 agrees at 7 bases. J was trimmed by 4 bases and V by 4 bases; bases with no gene match: 12. The germline CDR1 and CDR2 sequences are MGHRA and YSYEKL. CDR3 length: 16 amino acids. CDR3 in DNA: TGCGCCAGCAGCCCCACAGGGGCGCCGGGTGTCTATGGCTACACCTTC. As protein: CASSPTGAPGVYGYTF.

The chain uses TRBV20-1 and TRBJ2-7, with 7 bases lining up with TRBD2. V was pared by 3 bases and J by 0 bases, with 11 bases of the junction left unmatched. In germline, CDR1 is DFQATT, CDR2 SNEGSKA (reference sequence). This CDR3 is built from 16 residues. Here the CDR3 reads CSASGSSGVSSYEQYF. CDR3 DNA sequence: TGCAGTGCTAGTGGTTCCAGCGGGGTAAGCTCCTACGAGCAGTACTTC.

The chain uses TRBV5-1 and TRBJ1-1, with D hard to call. V lost 0 bases and J lost 3, with 18 bases in between. The germline gives CDR1 SGHRS, CDR2 YFSETQ. This CDR3 spans 17 amino acids. As DNA, the CDR3 is TGCGCCAGCAGCTTGGGTGGACTCCCGGTGGGGTACACTGAAGCTTTCTTT. It encodes CASSLGGLPVGYTEAFF.

Only one count was recorded for this clone. The V call is TRBV5-8, the J call TRBJ1-5, with 9 bases that match TRBD1. The CDR3 is 16 residues long. Germline V gene data show CDR1 as SGHTS and CDR2 as YDEGEE. With 3 bases clipped from V and 1 base from J, the junction kept 5 bases outside the gene matches. The CDR3: CASSYGTGWSNQPQHF. The CDR3 DNA sequence: TGTGCCAGCAGCTACGGGACAGGGTGGAGCAATCAGCCCCAGCATTTT. Full variable domain (outside the CDR3, taken from reference TRBV5-8 and TRBJ1-5): EAGVTQSPTHLIKTRGQQATLRCSPISGHTSVYWYQQALGLGLQFLLWYDEGEERNRGNFPPRFSGRQFPNYSSELNVNALELEDSALYLCASSYGTGWSNQPQHFGDGTRLSIL.

This chain links TRBV9 with TRBJ1-4, with D possibly being TRBD1 (5 bases). This CDR3 comprises 14 residues. The germline V gene has CDR1 SGDLS and CDR2 YYNGEE. V was clipped by 0 bases and J by 6 bases, with 9 bases between them. As DNA, the CDR3 is TGTGCCAGCAGCGTAGGAGGGGAGGATGAAAAACTGTTTTTT. Its protein product is CASSVGGEDEKLFF.

This clone was observed once. The chain recombines TRBV19 with TRBJ1-5, with a weak D call TRBD1 (6 bases). The V gene's germline CDR1 is LNHDA and CDR2 SQIVND (reference sequence). Trimming removed 2 bases at V and 0 bases at J, with 14 bases between. This CDR3 comprises 17 residues. The CDR3 DNA follows: TGTGCCAGTAGTATATGGGGCAGGGGCCCTAGCAATCAGCCCCAGCATTTT. Its protein is CASSIWGRGPSNQPQHF.

This clone came up once. The chain links TRBV2 to TRBJ2-5; TRBD1 matches at 10 bases. The CDR3 consists of 14 residues. From germline, CDR1 is SNHLY and CDR2 FYNNEI. V gave up 8 bases and J gave up 3 bases; unmatched junction bases: 6. The CDR3 DNA follows: TGTGCCAGCGGGAGGGACAGGGGTGAAGAGACCCAGTACTTC. Its translation: CASGRDRGEETQYF.

The chain combines TRBV12-3 or TRBV12-4 with TRBJ2-7; D not certain. Trimming shortened V by 2 bases and J by 5 bases, and 10 bases separated the two germline ends. This CDR3 region has 13 residues. Here the CDR3 DNA reads TGTGCCAGCAGTTTAAACGGCGGTGACGAGCAGTACTTC. This codes for CASSLNGGDEQYF.

This clone was seen a handful of times. The gene calls are TRBV5-1 and TRBJ2-7; the match to TRBD1 covers 8 bases. Germline lookup yields CDR1 SGHRS and CDR2 YFSETQ. The ends lost 3 bases at V and 2 bases at J; junction bases unmatched: 4. This CDR3 is built from 14 residues. This chain's CDR3 is CASSSGTGTYEQYF. In DNA form, the CDR3 reads TGCGCCAGCAGCTCCGGGACAGGAACCTACGAGCAGTACTTC.

The chain is built from TRBV5-4 and TRBJ2-5; TRBD1 is a possible D gene (7 bases). CDR1 SGHNT and CDR2 YYREEE come from the germline V gene (reference sequence). The ends were cut back, 5 bases at V and 3 bases at J, with 20 bases in the middle. The CDR3 extends over 16 amino acids. The CDR3 region has the DNA TGTGCCAGCAGTTCAGGGGGGCGCGGAGTGGAAGAGACCCAGTACTTC. It encodes CASSSGGRGVEETQYF.

The DNA for the CDR3 is TGTGCCAGCAGCTACTCAATCGGACAGCCTCAGAACACTGAAGCTTTCTTT. Encoded protein: CASSYSIGQPQNTEAFF. V is TRBV7-2 and J is TRBJ1-1, with a weak D call TRBD1 (6 bases). Trimming pared 4 bases from V and 1 base from J, leaving 19 bases between. Looked up from germline, CDR1 is SGHTA and CDR2 is FQGNSA. This CDR3 contains 17 residues.

J is TRBJ2-1 and V is TRBV10-3, with 9 positions matching TRBD2. Trimming at V came to 4 bases and at J to 5 bases, leaving 9 bases not matched to a gene. The length of the CDR3 is 16 residues. Germline CDR1 and CDR2: ENHRY and SYGVKD. The CDR3 DNA reads as TGTGCCATCAGTGGATCCGGGACTAGCTTCCACAATGAGCAGTTCTTC. It yields the protein CAISGSGTSFHNEQFF.

The chain couples TRBV18 to TRBJ2-1, with TRBD2 identical over 7 bases. The ends lost 5 bases at V and 7 bases at J; junction bases unmatched: 11. Looked up from germline, CDR1 is KGHSH and CDR2 is LQKENI. This CDR3 is built from 15 residues. The CDR3 DNA is TGTGCCAGCTCAGCGTTCGGACTAGAGGGGAATGAGCAGTTCTTC. Its translation: CASSAFGLEGNEQFF.

V usage is TRBV5-1 and J usage is TRBJ2-2, with a possible D match to TRBD1 (5 bases). The V end lost 2 bases, the J end lost 3 bases, and 5 bases lay between the germline ends. In germline, CDR1 is SGHRS, CDR2 YFSETQ. The CDR3 runs 13 residues. The CDR3 DNA reads as TGCGCCAGCAGCTTAGGGGACACCGGGGAGCTGTTTTTT. It encodes CASSLGDTGELFF.

The rearrangement joins TRBV5-4 to TRBJ1-1, with 9 bases aligning to TRBD1. V was clipped by 0 bases and J by 4 bases; unmatched bases: 4. CDR1 and CDR2 from the germline V gene are SGHNT and YYREEE (reference sequence). This CDR3 is 15 amino acids long. The CDR3 is CASSLDRGQGTEAFF. The CDR3, as DNA: TGTGCCAGCAGCTTGGACAGGGGGCAGGGCACTGAAGCTTTCTTT.

This chain uses TRBV23-1 with TRBJ2-7; a possible D gene is TRBD2 (5 bases). TRBV23-1 is known as an ORF, though its function is uncertain. V was cut by 0 bases and J by 3 bases, with 9 bases left in between. This CDR3 has 14 amino acids. CDR3 DNA sequence: TGCGCCAGCAGTCAATCGTGGACTTTCTACGAGCAGTACTTC. Protein sequence: CASSQSWTFYEQYF.